The 25 T cell receptor beta chains listed next were all sequenced from one sample in a study of PD-L1 blockade in urothelial cancer. Measured with immunoSEQ multiplex PCR; TCRdb has only the in-frame clones, and not every one. The repertoire holds 25,000 to 35,000 clones, with roughly three quarters as singletons. The time point here: peripheral blood 6 weeks after treatment start. The material sequenced was PBMCs, taken around atezolizumab (anti-PD-L1) treatment. The source of these receptors is a man in his sixties or seventies with urothelial cancer.

V gene TRBV5-4 combines with J gene TRBJ1-1; 7 bases are shared with TRBD1. V lost 5 bases, J lost 0 bases, and 10 bases stayed unmatched. This CDR3 contains 16 residues. The germline gives CDR1 SGHNT, CDR2 YYREEE (reference sequence). CDR3 sequence: CASSKNPRGVNTEAFF. CDR3 DNA: TGTGCCAGCAGTAAGAACCCCAGGGGGGTGAACACTGAAGCTTTCTTT.

This chain connects TRBV5-6 to TRBJ1-1; D is unclear. Germline lookup yields CDR1 SGHDT and CDR2 YYEEEE. The CDR3 contains 12 residues. V was trimmed by 1 base and J by 7 bases, leaving 8 bases between them. The CDR3 here is CASSLPGYEAFF. CDR3 DNA: TGTGCCAGCAGCTTGCCCGGGTATGAAGCTTTCTTT.

The chain recombines TRBV28 with TRBJ2-7; 9 bases line up with TRBD2. The germline V gene has CDR1 MDHEN and CDR2 SYDVKM. The length of the CDR3 is 13 residues. Trimming cost V 7 bases and J 4 bases; bases outside gene matches: 5. CDR3 loop: CASNPSGTYEQYF. The CDR3 nucleotides read TGTGCCAGCAACCCTAGCGGGACGTACGAGCAGTACTTC.

The V call is TRBV7-9, the J call TRBJ2-7, with 8 bases lining up with TRBD1. This CDR3 is built from 16 residues. The V segment lost 5 bases and the J segment 2 bases; nucleotides outside the gene matches: 11. Germline assignment: CDR1 SEHNR and CDR2 FQNEAQ (reference sequence). The CDR3 DNA reads as TGTGCCAGCAGCGCATCTCCCGGGACAGGCCCCTACGAGCAGTACTTC. Translation: CASSASPGTGPYEQYF.

This clone was observed once. The CDR3: CASRQGPNNEQFF. CDR3 nucleotide sequence: TGTGCCAGCAGGCAGGGGCCGAACAATGAGCAGTTCTTC. The gene calls are TRBV2 and TRBJ2-1; a possible D gene is TRBD1 (6 bases). The CDR3 spans 13 residues. Looked up from germline, CDR1 is SNHLY and CDR2 is FYNNEI. The V gene lost 6 bases and the J gene lost 5 bases, with 11 bases spanning the gap.

The rearrangement joins TRBV11-2 to TRBJ2-1; perhaps TRBD1 as D (6 bases). Looked up from germline, CDR1 is SGHAT and CDR2 is FQNNGV. V was pared by 3 bases and J by 2 bases, with 11 bases between. The CDR3 has 15 amino acids. Here the CDR3 reads CASSLLGAAYNEQFF. The CDR3 DNA sequence: TGTGCCAGCAGCTTGTTGGGGGCCGCCTACAATGAGCAGTTCTTC.

In its sample, this clone was seen a few times. The chain recombines TRBV6-6 with TRBJ1-1; D gene unclear. Germline-derived CDR1 and CDR2 are MNHNY and SVGAGI (reference sequence). The V end lost 0 bases, the J end lost 5 bases, and 7 bases lay between the germline ends. This CDR3 has 13 amino acids. The CDR3 DNA reads as TGTGCCAGCAGTTACTCTCCGAGGACTGAAGCTTTCTTT. Translation gives CASSYSPRTEAFF.

V usage is TRBV27 and J usage is TRBJ2-6, with 7 nucleotides matching TRBD1. The germline V gene has CDR1 MNHEY and CDR2 SMNVEV (reference sequence). V dropped 4 bases and J dropped 0; count of bases not matched to a gene: 6. The CDR3 runs to 17 residues. DNA for the CDR3: TGTGCCAGCAGTTCTGTCAGGGGGAGCTCTGGGGCCAACGTCCTGACTTTC. This codes for CASSSVRGSSGANVLTF.

The chain has TRBV7-2 and TRBJ2-1; TRBD2 aligns across 9 bases. CDR1 is SGHTA and CDR2 is FQGNSA in the germline V gene. There are 15 residues in the CDR3. The V and J ends lost 5 bases and 7 bases, in that order; junction bases with no gene match: 9. The CDR3 DNA is TGTGCCAGCAGCCGTAGCGGGAGTACTAGGAATGAGCAGTTCTTC. Translating it yields CASSRSGSTRNEQFF.

V gene TRBV7-9 combines with J gene TRBJ2-7; D gene unclear. CDR3 length: 12 residues. V dropped 0 bases and J dropped 4 bases, with 4 bases sitting between them. Germline loops: CDR1 SEHNR, CDR2 FQNEAQ (reference sequence). The CDR3 protein is CASSLARYEQYF. CDR3 sequence (DNA): TGTGCCAGCAGCTTAGCGCGTTACGAGCAGTACTTC. Full variable domain (outside the CDR3, taken from reference TRBV7-9 and TRBJ2-7): DTGVSQNPRHKITKRGQNVTFRCDPISEHNRLYWYRQTLGQGPEFLTYFQNEAQLEKSRLLSDRFSAERPKGSFSTLEIQRTEQGDSAMYLCASSLARYEQYFGPGTRLTVT.

The chain couples TRBV5-1 to TRBJ2-5; a weak D match, TRBD1 (6 bases). The CDR3 covers 14 residues. Looked up from germline, CDR1 is SGHRS and CDR2 is YFSETQ. V dropped 4 bases and J dropped 4 bases, with 14 bases sitting between them. In nucleotides, the CDR3 is TGCGCCAGCAGCGGGGGCCGGGTGGCAGAGACCCAGTACTTC. It encodes CASSGGRVAETQYF.

V is TRBV28 and J is TRBJ1-3, with 9 bases lining up with TRBD1. The CDR3 has 16 residues. The germline CDR1 and CDR2 sequences are MDHEN and SYDVKM. Losses at the gene ends were 4 bases for V and 4 bases for J; bases not matched to a gene: 8. The CDR3 nucleotides are TGTGCCAGCAGTTCCTCCGGGACAGGGAACGGAAACACCATATATTTT. This sequence encodes CASSSSGTGNGNTIYF.

This clone was counted only a few times. The chain uses TRBV4-2 and TRBJ1-2; TRBD1 matches 7 bases. Germline V gene data show CDR1 as LGHNA and CDR2 as YNFKEQ. The CDR3 is 14 residues long. V was pared by 1 base and J by 11 bases, with 10 bases of the junction left unmatched. The CDR3 protein is CASSQAGQGEVYTF. In DNA, the CDR3 is TGTGCCAGCAGCCAAGCGGGGCAGGGGGAGGTTTACACCTTC.

V is TRBV6-1 and J is TRBJ2-2; 9 nucleotides align to TRBD1. V dropped 8 bases and J dropped 15; count of bases not matched to a gene: 13. This CDR3 region has 13 residues. Germline V gene data show CDR1 as MNHNS and CDR2 as SASEGT. The DNA of the CDR3 is TGTGCCAGCCCCCCGGACAGGGGTGGGAAGTTGTTTTTT. Residues: CASPPDRGGKLFF.

The rearrangement uses TRBV18 and TRBJ2-7; 11 positions agree with TRBD1. The CDR3 is 15 residues long. Trimming took 3 bases from V and 7 from J; bases not matched to a gene: 8. Germline lookup yields CDR1 KGHSH and CDR2 LQKENI. CDR3 bases: TGTGCCAGCTCACCTATTGGACAGGGGGCGGGGGAGCAGTACTTC. Its protein is CASSPIGQGAGEQYF.

The rearrangement joins TRBV5-6 to TRBJ2-7; D possibly corresponds to TRBD2 (5 bases). Germline V gene sequence: CDR1 SGHDT, CDR2 YYEEEE. Trimming took 4 bases from V and 1 from J, leaving 15 bases between them. This CDR3 has 15 amino acids. CDR3 sequence reads: CASSPIPGLSYEQYF. For the CDR3, the DNA is TGTGCCAGCAGCCCCATCCCCGGACTTTCCTACGAGCAGTACTTC. Full variable domain (rest looked up from reference TRBV5-6 and TRBJ2-7): DAGVTQSPTHLIKTRGQQVTLRCSPKSGHDTVSWYQQALGQGPQFIFQYYEEEERQRGNFPDRFSGHQFPNYSSELNVNALLLGDSALYLCASSPIPGLSYEQYFGPGTRLTVT.

V usage is TRBV6-1 and J usage is TRBJ1-5, with D possibly matching TRBD1 (6 bases). Germline CDR1 reads MNHNS; CDR2 reads SASEGT. This CDR3 has 14 residues. V shed 7 bases and J shed 7 bases, with 17 bases lying between them. DNA of the CDR3: TGTGCCAGCAACCCGACAGGCGTGAGGCAGCCCCAGCATTTT. It codes for CASNPTGVRQPQHF.

As DNA, the CDR3 is TGTGCCAGCAGCTTGACAAGCGGCAGCCCCATTTCTGGAAACACCATATATTTT. Its translation is CASSLTSGSPISGNTIYF. V and J are TRBV5-6 and TRBJ1-3, with no clear D. V lost 1 base and J lost 1, with 18 bases in between. Per the germline V gene, CDR1 is SGHDT and CDR2 is YYEEEE. The CDR3 spans 18 residues.

This clone appeared a single time. The chain employs TRBV9 and TRBJ2-1; 7 bases match TRBD1. V gave up 3 bases and J gave up 0 bases; unmatched junction bases: 3. The germline V gene encodes CDR1 SGDLS and CDR2 YYNGEE. The CDR3 consists of 15 residues. CDR3 nucleotides: TGTGCCAGCAGCGATTACAGGGGCTCCTACAATGAGCAGTTCTTC. Protein product: CASSDYRGSYNEQFF.

This clone was picked up one time. The chain links TRBV19 to TRBJ2-5; 12 bases line up with TRBD2. Losses at the gene ends were 5 bases for V and 5 bases for J; bases not matched to a gene: 12. The length of the CDR3 is 17 residues. Germline lookup yields CDR1 LNHDA and CDR2 SQIVND (reference sequence). The CDR3 DNA is TGTGCCAGTAGTTCCCCATCCGCTAGCGGGGGGGCGGAGACCCAGTACTTC. It yields the protein CASSSPSASGGAETQYF. Together with reference TRBV19 and TRBJ2-5, the CDR3 gives the full variable domain: DGGITQSPKYLFRKEGQNVTLSCEQNLNHDAMYWYRQDPGQGLRLIYYSQIVNDFQKGDIAEGYSVSREKKESFPLTVTSAQKNPTAFYLCASSSPSASGGAETQYFGPGTRLLVL.

This clone was detected only once. The chain recombines TRBV28 with TRBJ1-2; D may be TRBD1 (5 bases). The CDR3 is 14 residues long. The germline V gene encodes CDR1 MDHEN and CDR2 SYDVKM. V was trimmed by 6 bases and J by 2 bases, leaving 13 bases between them. This CDR3 is CASRRGSGNYGYTF. CDR3 coding DNA: TGTGCCAGCAGACGGGGGAGCGGCAACTATGGCTACACCTTC.

This clone was picked up a small number of times. This chain connects TRBV11-1 to TRBJ2-1; 8 bases map to TRBD2. This CDR3 spans 18 amino acids. Germline V gene lookup returns CDR1 SGHAT and CDR2 FQDESV (reference sequence). The ends lost 0 bases at V and 1 base at J; junction bases unmatched: 8. The CDR3 nucleotides read TGTGCCAGCAGCTTAGCCCCTGGGAGCGGGGGTTCCTACAATGAGCAGTTCTTC. This encodes CASSLAPGSGGSYNEQFF. Full variable domain (rest looked up from reference TRBV11-1 and TRBJ2-1): EAEVAQSPRYKITEKSQAVAFWCDPISGHATLYWYRQILGQGPELLVQFQDESVVDDSQLPKDRFSAERLKGVDSTLKIQPAELGDSAMYLCASSLAPGSGGSYNEQFFGPGTRLTVL.

This chain connects TRBV4-3 to TRBJ2-6, with D perhaps TRBD1 (5 bases). The length of the CDR3 is 15 residues. From germline, CDR1 is LGHNA and CDR2 YSLEER. V was pared by 4 bases and J by 1 base, with 8 bases between. The CDR3 sequence: CASSPDRSGANVLTF. CDR3 DNA sequence: TGCGCCAGCAGCCCAGACAGATCTGGGGCCAACGTCCTGACTTTC.

This clone is classed as medium-sized (0.01 to 0.1%). This rearrangement joins TRBV5-1 to TRBJ2-2, with a weak D call TRBD1 (6 bases). The CDR3 totals 13 residues. V shed 1 base and J shed 6 bases, with 7 bases lying between them. CDR1 and CDR2 (germline): SGHRS, YFSETQ. The CDR3 is CASSLWGPGELFF. CDR3 coding DNA: TGCGCCAGCAGCTTGTGGGGGCCCGGGGAGCTGTTTTTT.

This chain joins TRBV7-3 and TRBJ2-6; 11 bases align to TRBD1. Germline CDR1 SGHTA, CDR2 FQGTGA. The trim removed 1 base at V and 0 bases at J, leaving 2 bases unmatched. There are 18 residues in the CDR3. This CDR3 is CASSLIGTGGSGANVLTF. CDR3 in DNA: TGTGCCAGCAGCTTAATTGGGACAGGGGGCTCTGGGGCCAACGTCCTGACTTTC.